This passage covers 4 T cell receptor beta chains from one sample sequenced in a study of T cell responses to AZD1222 COVID-19 vaccine (dated by TCRdb to the early 2020s). The library came from the immunoSEQ multiplex PCR assay. TCRdb obtained this table from immuneACCESS and retained in-frame rearrangements with V and J assigned. These tables miss some clones; where compared with another copy, unresolved V genes account for less than half of the shortfall, and the remainder is unexplained. The sample records 150,000 to 200,000 clones, about nine tenths of which are singletons. The top ten hold 1.5% to 2% of the sample. Read against the paper, the sample's time point label means: about 28 days (+/-7) after the second vaccine dose. The sample consisted of peripheral blood, taken 28 days after the second AZD1222 dose. The origin of the receptors is an adult who received the AZD1222 COVID-19 vaccine.

V gene TRBV4-1 combines with J gene TRBJ2-2; D is unclear. The CDR3 runs to 13 residues. Germline V gives CDR1 MGHRA, CDR2 YSYEKL. Trimming took 4 bases from V and 3 from J, leaving 6 bases between them. The CDR3 here is CASSPPDTGELFF. As DNA, the CDR3 is TGCGCCAGCAGCCCCCCCGACACCGGGGAGCTGTTTTTT.

The gene calls are TRBV5-1 and TRBJ2-7, with 10 nucleotides matching TRBD1. CDR1 and CDR2 (germline): SGHRS, YFSETQ. V was clipped by 4 bases and J by 2 bases; unmatched bases: 3. The CDR3 totals 14 residues. The CDR3 is CASSRTGGPYEQYF. The DNA of the CDR3 is TGCGCCAGCAGCCGGACAGGGGGACCCTACGAGCAGTACTTC.

The J gene is TRBJ2-5, the V gene TRBV2; 8 positions agree with TRBD2. V was clipped by 6 bases and J by 5 bases; unmatched bases: 5. The CDR3 contains 13 residues. Germline V gene sequence: CDR1 SNHLY, CDR2 FYNNEI. The CDR3 loop reads CASRRASGETQYF. The DNA of the CDR3 is TGTGCCAGCAGGCGGGCTAGCGGGGAGACCCAGTACTTC.

The rearrangement uses TRBV12-3 or TRBV12-4 and TRBJ2-1; D is unresolved. The CDR3 is made up of 11 amino acids. V was clipped by 6 bases and J by 2 bases, with 2 bases between them. The CDR3 reads CASRPYNEQFF. As DNA, the CDR3 is TGTGCCAGCAGACCCTACAATGAGCAGTTCTTC.